A single sample gave rise to the 6 T cell receptor beta chains below, sequenced in a study of blood T cell repertoires in COVID-19. Assay used: immunoSEQ multiplex PCR; TCRdb lists only in-frame clones, some missing. This sample carries more than 150,000 clones, approximately 90% of them seen once, and the ten largest clones take around 12%. Source material: peripheral blood. These receptors originate from a woman between 65 and 79 years old with COVID-19, enrolled during active disease.

V usage is TRBV6-5 and J usage is TRBJ1-3; TRBD1 might be the D (6 bases). Trimming cost V 2 bases and J 6 bases, with 14 bases left between them. The CDR3 extends over 15 amino acids. CDR1 and CDR2 (germline): MNHEY, SVGAGI. DNA for the CDR3: TGTGCCAGCAGTTACGGCTTAGGGGGGGCAAACACCATATATTTT. Encoded protein: CASSYGLGGANTIYF.

This sequence joins TRBV18 and TRBJ1-1; D not certain. The CDR3 length is 13 residues. Germline CDR1 is KGHSH and CDR2 is LQKENI. V was trimmed by 1 base and J by 2 bases, leaving 5 bases between them. The CDR3 coding sequence is TGTGCCAGCTCACCACATAGCAACACTGAAGCTTTCTTT. As protein: CASSPHSNTEAFF.

This clone was recorded a few times. The CDR3 region has the DNA TGTGCCAGCAGAGGGAGCGGGCCCCTCCAGTATTTT. This encodes CASRGSGPLQYF. This sequence joins TRBV27 and TRBJ2-3; D perhaps matches TRBD2 (6 bases). Germline CDR1 and CDR2: MNHEY and SMNVEV (reference sequence). The CDR3 covers 12 residues. Trimming took off 6 bases at V and 12 bases at J, with 16 bases between the two ends.

The CDR3, as DNA: TGCGCCAGCAGCGCAATTCGACAGGGGGACAATTCACCCCTCCACTTT. It translates to CASSAIRQGDNSPLHF. This rearrangement joins TRBV5-1 to TRBJ1-6; 9 nucleotides agree with TRBD1. Germline V gives CDR1 SGHRS, CDR2 YFSETQ. After removal of 4 bases from V and 7 bases from J, the junction contained 9 bases not matched to a gene. This CDR3 is 16 amino acids long. Drawing the rest from reference TRBV5-1 and TRBJ1-6, the complete variable domain is KAGVTQTPRYLIKTRGQQVTLSCSPISGHRSVSWYQQTPGQGLQFLFEYFSETQRNKGNFPGRFSGRQFSNSRSEMNVSTLELGDSALYLCASSAIRQGDNSPLHFGNGTRLTVT.

The chain is built from TRBV5-1 and TRBJ1-4, with no clear D. The CDR3 covers 14 residues. The V end was cut by 4 bases, the J end by 0 bases, with 7 bases between. Germline loops: CDR1 SGHRS, CDR2 YFSETQ. This CDR3 is CASSEVATNEKLFF. The CDR3 coding sequence is TGCGCCAGCAGCGAGGTTGCAACTAATGAAAAACTGTTTTTT.

This clone has only one observation. The gene calls are TRBV30 and TRBJ1-6, with TRBD1 matching 7 bases. Germline V gene sequence: CDR1 GTSNPN, CDR2 SVGIG (reference sequence). V lost 4 bases to trimming and J lost 5 bases; unmatched junction nucleotides: 8. The CDR3 sequence is 15 residues long. The CDR3 nucleotides are TGTGCCTGGATCCACCGAGACAGGGATAATTCACCCCTCCACTTT. Protein sequence: CAWIHRDRDNSPLHF. Full variable domain (missing parts from reference TRBV30 and TRBJ1-6): SQTIHQWPATLVQPVGSPLSLECTVEGTSNPNLYWYRQAAGRGLQLLFYSVGIGQISSEVPQNLSASRPQDRQFILSSKKLLLSDSGFYLCAWIHRDRDNSPLHFGNGTRLTVT.